This T cell receptor (beta chain) came from a study of blood T cell repertoires in COVID-19. This table comes from immunoSEQ multiplex PCR, and its TCRdb copy is limited to in-frame clones, with some not included. The repertoire consists of some 190,000 clones, with about 83% occurring once and the leading ten covering about 3.2%. Deletions cut 1 base from V and 6 bases from J, with 12 bases between. The CDR3 has 14 residues. Germline CDR1 reads LGHDT; CDR2 reads YNNKEL (reference sequence). The TCR sequence derives from a young woman who had been exposed to COVID-19. Source material: PBMCs or T cells enriched from blood (not recorded which). The chain is built from TRBV3-1 (or the pseudogene TRBV3-2) and TRBJ1-2, with a possible D match to TRBD1 (6 bases). CDR3 in DNA: TGTGCCAGCAGCCAAGCCGGGACACACAATGGCTACACCTTC. Its protein product is CASSQAGTHNGYTF.